This T cell receptor beta chain was observed in a study of shared T cell receptors in the human thymus. Produced via immunoSEQ multiplex PCR; TCRdb's table is partial and in-frame only. Here the sample spans 600,000 or so clones, around 87% being singletons. Germline assignment: CDR1 MDHEN and CDR2 SYDVKM. The CDR3 loop spans 14 amino acids. V lost 8 bases to trimming and J lost 4 bases, with 17 bases between them. This sample was shared with a second study, whose subject was human thymus T cells. That work contributes: Serving as donors were healthy Finnish infants, each of whom was having open corrective surgery for congenital heart defects. Obtained as resections during corrective heart surgery, the thymus tissue was then studied. Usage of V and J genes appeared biased in thymic and blood repertoires. The related literature has documented a marked overlap of thymic repertoires among unrelated individuals.

The rearrangement links TRBV28 to TRBJ1-1; D gene ambiguous. The TCR sequence derives from a boy under three years old with a congenital heart defect. The sequencing input was thymocytes. The CDR3 reads CASWSSVGVTEAFF. The DNA of the CDR3 is TGTGCCAGCTGGTCGTCAGTCGGGGTCACTGAAGCTTTCTTT.